The clone carrying this T cell receptor (beta chain) was detected once. The data stem from a study of blood T cell repertoires in COVID-19. For the study at large: Donors in the United States, Italy and Spain gave samples during acute or convalescent COVID-19. Nucleic acid was either cDNA or gDNA, and it came from T cells, B-cell-depleted T cells, or PBMCs.

From germline, CDR1 is SGDLS and CDR2 YYNGEE. This CDR3 has 15 amino acids. The V and J ends lost 2 bases and 6 bases respectively, with 17 bases between them. Original data processing: Researchers report that nucleated cell counts were estimated from reference gene primer amplification. Assay: immunoSEQ multiplex PCR; the TCRdb copy retains only in-frame clones and omits some. V, J and clone size are taken as reported in that table, and D and trimming were inferred from the DNA itself. The sample lists roughly 60,000 clones; about 83% were seen once. V and J are TRBV9 and TRBJ1-1, with a possible D match to TRBD1 (5 bases). Sample: peripheral blood. The source is a woman over 75 with acute or convalescent COVID-19. CDR3 DNA sequence: TGTGCCAGCAGCGTCGGACACCCTTACGACGCTGAAGCTTTCTTT. It specifies CASSVGHPYDAEAFF.